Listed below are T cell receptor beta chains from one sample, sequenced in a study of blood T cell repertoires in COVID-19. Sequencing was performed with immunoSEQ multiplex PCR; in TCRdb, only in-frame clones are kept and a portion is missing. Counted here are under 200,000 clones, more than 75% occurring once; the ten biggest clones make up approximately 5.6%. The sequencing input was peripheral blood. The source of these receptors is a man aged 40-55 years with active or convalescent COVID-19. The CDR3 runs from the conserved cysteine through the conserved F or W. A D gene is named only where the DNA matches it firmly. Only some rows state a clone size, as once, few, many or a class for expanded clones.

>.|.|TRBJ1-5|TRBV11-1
CASSSSRDQPQHF
TGTGCCAGCAGCTCTAGTCGAGATCAGCCCCAGCATTTT
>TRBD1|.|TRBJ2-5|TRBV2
CASSGGDRSFQETQYF
TGTGCCAGCAGCGGCGGGGACAGGTCCTTCCAAGAGACCCAGTACTTC
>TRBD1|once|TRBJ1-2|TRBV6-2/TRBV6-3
CASSYEGQGIGGYTF
TGTGCCAGCAGTTACGAGGGACAGGGGATTGGCGGCTACACCTTC
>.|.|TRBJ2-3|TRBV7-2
CASSLGGPPTDTQYF
TGTGCCAGCAGCTTAGGAGGGCCTCCCACAGATACGCAGTATTTT
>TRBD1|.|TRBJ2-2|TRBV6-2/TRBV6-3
CASSKGQGYTGELFF
TGTGCCAGCAGTAAGGGACAGGGGTACACCGGGGAGCTGTTTTTT
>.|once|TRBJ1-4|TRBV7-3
CASRPGITTNEKLFF
TGTGCCAGCAGGCCAGGGATAACAACTAATGAAAAACTGTTTTTT
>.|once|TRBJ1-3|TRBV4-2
CASSQVRTGSSGNTIYF
TGTGCCAGCAGCCAAGTTCGTACAGGATCCTCTGGAAACACCATATATTTT
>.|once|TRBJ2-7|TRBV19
CASSTRTRNFYEQYF
TGTGCCAGTAGTACAAGGACACGAAACTTCTACGAGCAGTACTTC
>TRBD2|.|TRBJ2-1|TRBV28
CASSFASGSFMNEQFF
TGTGCCAGCAGTTTTGCTAGCGGGAGTTTTATGAATGAGCAGTTCTTC
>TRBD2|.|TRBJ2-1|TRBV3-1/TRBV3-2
CASSQEGRGGGLF
TGTGCCAGCAGCCAAGAAGGGAGGGGTGGAGGGCTCTTC
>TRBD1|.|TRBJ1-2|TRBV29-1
CSVRRDRAIINNYGYTF
TGCAGCGTGCGCCGGGACAGGGCCATCATCAACAACTATGGCTACACCTTC
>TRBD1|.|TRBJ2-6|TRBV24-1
CATSVGTGVANVLTF
TGTGCCACCAGTGTTGGGACAGGGGTGGCCAACGTCCTGACTTTC
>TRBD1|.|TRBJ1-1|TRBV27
CASSRGTGAMAFF
TGTGCCAGCAGTCGTGGGACAGGGGCTATGGCTTTCTTT
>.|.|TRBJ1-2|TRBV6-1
CASSEDRDGYTF
TGTGCCAGCAGTGAAGACAGGGACGGCTACACCTTC
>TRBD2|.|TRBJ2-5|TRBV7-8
CASSREGTRGLETQYF
TGTGCCAGCAGCCGAGAGGGGACTAGAGGCTTAGAGACCCAGTACTTC
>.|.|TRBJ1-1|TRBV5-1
CASSLAGEAFF
TGCGCCAGCAGCTTGGCCGGTGAAGCTTTCTTT
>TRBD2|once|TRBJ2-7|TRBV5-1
CASSSTSSGDTYEQYF
TGCGCCAGCAGCTCCACGTCTAGCGGGGACACCTACGAGCAGTACTTC
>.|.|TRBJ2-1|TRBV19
CASAAHGGDNNEQFF
TGTGCCAGTGCCGCTCACGGGGGAGATAACAATGAGCAGTTCTTC
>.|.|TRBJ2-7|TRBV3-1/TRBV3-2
CASSPQGNYEQYF
TGTGCCAGCAGCCCACAGGGTAACTACGAGCAGTACTTC
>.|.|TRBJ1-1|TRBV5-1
CASSLGPGGGDTEAFF
TGCGCCAGCAGCTTGGGTCCCGGAGGTGGAGACACTGAAGCTTTCTTT
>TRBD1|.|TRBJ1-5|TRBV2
CASSDRQGDQPQHF
TGTGCCAGCAGTGATCGGCAGGGGGATCAGCCCCAGCATTTT
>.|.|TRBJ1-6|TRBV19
CASSLQESPLHF
TGTGCCAGTAGTCTACAGGAATCACCCCTCCACTTT
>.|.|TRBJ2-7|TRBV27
CASSVQGRLLSYEQYF
TGTGCCAGCAGTGTTCAGGGGCGCCTCCTCTCCTACGAGCAGTACTTC
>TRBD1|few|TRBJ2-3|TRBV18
CASSPLTAQGASTDTQYF
TGTGCCAGCTCACCACTAACCGCCCAGGGGGCATCAACAGATACGCAGTATTTT
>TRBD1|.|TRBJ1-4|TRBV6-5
CASSYDRGGEKLFF
TGTGCCAGCAGTTACGACAGGGGGGGTGAAAAACTGTTTTTT
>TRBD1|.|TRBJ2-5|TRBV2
CASSGWVGQGILETQYF
TGTGCCAGCAGTGGCTGGGTGGGACAGGGGATATTAGAGACCCAGTACTTC
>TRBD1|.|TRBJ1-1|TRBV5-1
CASRGGAGGHIEAFF
TGCGCCAGCAGGGGCGGGGCAGGGGGCCACATTGAAGCTTTCTTT
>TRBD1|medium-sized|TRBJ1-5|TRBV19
CASSGGTGGNQPQHF
TGTGCCAGTAGTGGCGGGACAGGCGGCAATCAGCCCCAGCATTTT
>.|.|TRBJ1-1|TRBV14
CASSLVMNTEAFF
TGTGCCAGCAGCCTCGTAATGAACACTGAAGCTTTCTTT
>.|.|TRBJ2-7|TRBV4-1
CASSQDHAGSAAYEQYF
TGCGCCAGCAGCCAAGATCATGCGGGGAGCGCCGCCTACGAGCAGTACTTC
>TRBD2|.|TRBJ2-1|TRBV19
CASSELAGSYNEQFF
TGTGCCAGTAGTGAACTAGCGGGATCATACAATGAGCAGTTCTTC
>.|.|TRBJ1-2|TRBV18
CASSPSGGNYGYTF
TGTGCCAGCTCACCGAGTGGCGGGAACTATGGCTACACCTTC
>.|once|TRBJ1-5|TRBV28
CASSFGGGGNQPQHF
TGTGCCAGCAGTTTCGGGGGTGGGGGCAATCAGCCCCAGCATTTT
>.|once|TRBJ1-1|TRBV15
CATSRERGTEAFF
TGTGCCACCAGCAGAGAAAGGGGGACTGAAGCTTTCTTT
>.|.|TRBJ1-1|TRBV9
CASSEPTGWNTEAFF
TGTGCCAGCAGCGAGCCGACAGGATGGAACACTGAAGCTTTCTTT
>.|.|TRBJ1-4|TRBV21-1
CASSTLIRRPNEKLFF
TGTGCCAGCAGCACGCTGATTCGGCGGCCTAATGAAAAACTGTTTTTT
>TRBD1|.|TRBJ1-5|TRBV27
CASSPGQHYSGNQPQHF
TGTGCCAGCAGTCCGGGACAGCATTACTCGGGCAATCAGCCCCAGCATTTT
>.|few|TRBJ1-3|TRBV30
CAWQDTGNTIYF
TGTGCCTGGCAAGACACAGGAAACACCATATATTTT
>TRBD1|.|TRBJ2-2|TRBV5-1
CASSSGQGAGTGELFF
TGCGCCAGCAGCTCCGGACAGGGGGCTGGCACCGGGGAGCTGTTTTTT
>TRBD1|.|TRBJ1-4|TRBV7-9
CASSRRDSLEKLFF
TGTGCCAGCAGCCGACGGGACAGCCTTGAAAAACTGTTTTTT
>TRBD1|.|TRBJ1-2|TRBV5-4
CASRKGQLYGYTF
TGTGCCAGCAGAAAGGGACAGCTATATGGCTACACCTTC